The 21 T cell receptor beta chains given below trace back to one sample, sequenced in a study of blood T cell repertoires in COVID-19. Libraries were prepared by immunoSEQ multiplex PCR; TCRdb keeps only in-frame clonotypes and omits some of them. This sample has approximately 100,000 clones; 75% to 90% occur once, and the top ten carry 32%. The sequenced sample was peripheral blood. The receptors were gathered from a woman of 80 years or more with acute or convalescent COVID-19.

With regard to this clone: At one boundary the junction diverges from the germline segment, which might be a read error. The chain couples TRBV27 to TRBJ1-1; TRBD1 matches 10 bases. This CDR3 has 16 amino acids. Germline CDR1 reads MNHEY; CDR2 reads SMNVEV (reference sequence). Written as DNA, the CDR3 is TGTGCCACCAGTTTCGCGGGGACAGGGGCTGACACTGAAGCTTTCTTT. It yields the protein CATSFAGTGADTEAFF.

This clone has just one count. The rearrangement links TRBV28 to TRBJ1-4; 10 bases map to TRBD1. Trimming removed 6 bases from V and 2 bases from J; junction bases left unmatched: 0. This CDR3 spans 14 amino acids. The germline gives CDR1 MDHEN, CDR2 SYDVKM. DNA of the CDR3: TGTGCCAGCAGGACAGGGGGCACTAATGAAAAACTGTTTTTT. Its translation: CASRTGGTNEKLFF.

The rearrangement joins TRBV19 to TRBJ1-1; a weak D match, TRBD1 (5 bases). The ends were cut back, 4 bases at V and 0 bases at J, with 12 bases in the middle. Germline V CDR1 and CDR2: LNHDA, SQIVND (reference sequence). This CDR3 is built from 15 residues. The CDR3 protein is CASSTNSGMNTEAFF. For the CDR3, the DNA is TGTGCCAGTAGTACAAATTCAGGGATGAACACTGAAGCTTTCTTT.

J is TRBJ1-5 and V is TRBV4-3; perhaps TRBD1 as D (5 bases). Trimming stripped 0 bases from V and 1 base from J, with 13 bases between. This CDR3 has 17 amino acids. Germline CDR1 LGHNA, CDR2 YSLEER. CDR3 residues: CASSQDLGLSSNQPQHF. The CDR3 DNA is TGCGCCAGCAGCCAAGATTTGGGGCTCTCGAGCAATCAGCCCCAGCATTTT.

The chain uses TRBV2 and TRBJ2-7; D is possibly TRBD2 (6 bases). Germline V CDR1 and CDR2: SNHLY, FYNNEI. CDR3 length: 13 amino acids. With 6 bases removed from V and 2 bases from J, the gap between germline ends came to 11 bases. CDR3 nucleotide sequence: TGTGCCAGCAGAGGGGAGGTCCCCTACGAGCAGTACTTC. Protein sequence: CASRGEVPYEQYF.

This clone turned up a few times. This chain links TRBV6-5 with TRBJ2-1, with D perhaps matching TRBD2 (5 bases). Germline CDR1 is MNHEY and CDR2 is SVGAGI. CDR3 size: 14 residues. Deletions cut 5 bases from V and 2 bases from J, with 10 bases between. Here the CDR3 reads CASSRLGAYNEQFF. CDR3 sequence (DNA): TGTGCCAGCAGTCGTCTCGGGGCCTACAATGAGCAGTTCTTC.

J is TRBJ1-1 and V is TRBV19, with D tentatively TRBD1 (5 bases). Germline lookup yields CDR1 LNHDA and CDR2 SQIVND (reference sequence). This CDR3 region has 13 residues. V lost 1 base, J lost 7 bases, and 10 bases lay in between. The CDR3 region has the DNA TGTGCCAGTAGTATAGGACAGAAAAGTGAAGCTTTCTTT. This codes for CASSIGQKSEAFF.

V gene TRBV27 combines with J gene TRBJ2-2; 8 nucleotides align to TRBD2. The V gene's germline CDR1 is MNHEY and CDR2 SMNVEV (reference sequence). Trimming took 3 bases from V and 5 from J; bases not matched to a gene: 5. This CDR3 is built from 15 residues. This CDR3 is CASSFFREGTGELFF. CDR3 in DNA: TGTGCCAGCAGTTTTTTCCGGGAGGGGACCGGGGAGCTGTTTTTT.

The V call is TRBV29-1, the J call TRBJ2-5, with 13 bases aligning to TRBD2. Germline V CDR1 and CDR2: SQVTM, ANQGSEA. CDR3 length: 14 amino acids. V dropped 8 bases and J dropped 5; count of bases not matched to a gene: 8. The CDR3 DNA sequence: TGCAGCACTAGCGGGGGGGCTTCAGGGGAGACCCAGTACTTC. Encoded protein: CSTSGGASGETQYF.

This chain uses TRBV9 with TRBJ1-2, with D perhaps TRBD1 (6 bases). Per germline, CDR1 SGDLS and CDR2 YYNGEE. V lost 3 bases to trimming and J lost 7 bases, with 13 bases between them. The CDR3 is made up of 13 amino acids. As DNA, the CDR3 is TGTGCCAGCAGCGAGGGCAGGGGCGGTGGCTACACCTTC. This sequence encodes CASSEGRGGGYTF.

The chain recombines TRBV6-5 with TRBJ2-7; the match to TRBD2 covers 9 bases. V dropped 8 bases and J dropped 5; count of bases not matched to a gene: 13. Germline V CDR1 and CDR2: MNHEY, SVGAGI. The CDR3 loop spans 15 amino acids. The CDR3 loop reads CASANFGTSRHEQYF. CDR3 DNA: TGTGCCAGCGCCAACTTCGGGACTAGCAGGCACGAGCAGTACTTC.

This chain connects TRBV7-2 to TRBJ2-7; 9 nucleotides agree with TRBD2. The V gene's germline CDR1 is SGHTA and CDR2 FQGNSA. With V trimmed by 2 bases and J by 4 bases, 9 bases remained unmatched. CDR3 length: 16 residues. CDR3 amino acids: CASSLNVGGGAYEQYF. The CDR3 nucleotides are TGTGCCAGCAGCTTAAACGTTGGCGGGGGGGCTTACGAGCAGTACTTC.

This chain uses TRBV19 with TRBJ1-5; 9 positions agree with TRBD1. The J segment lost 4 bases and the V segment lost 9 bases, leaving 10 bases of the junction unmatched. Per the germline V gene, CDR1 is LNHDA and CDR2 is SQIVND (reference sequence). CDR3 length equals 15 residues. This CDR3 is CASSGGQGRNQPQHF. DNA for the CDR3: TGTGCCAGCTCTGGCGGACAGGGGAGAAATCAGCCCCAGCATTTT.

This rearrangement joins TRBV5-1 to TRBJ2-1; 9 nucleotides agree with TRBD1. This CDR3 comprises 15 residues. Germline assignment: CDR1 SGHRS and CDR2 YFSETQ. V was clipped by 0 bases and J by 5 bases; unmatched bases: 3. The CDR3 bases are TGCGCCAGCAGCTTGGCGGACAGGGGCCACAATGAGCAGTTCTTC. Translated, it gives CASSLADRGHNEQFF.

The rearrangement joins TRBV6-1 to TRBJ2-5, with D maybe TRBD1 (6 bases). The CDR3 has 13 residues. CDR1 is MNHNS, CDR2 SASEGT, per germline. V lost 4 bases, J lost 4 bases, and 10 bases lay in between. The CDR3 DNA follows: TGTGCCAGCAGTGGGGGCAGGGGAGAGACCCAGTACTTC. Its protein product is CASSGGRGETQYF.

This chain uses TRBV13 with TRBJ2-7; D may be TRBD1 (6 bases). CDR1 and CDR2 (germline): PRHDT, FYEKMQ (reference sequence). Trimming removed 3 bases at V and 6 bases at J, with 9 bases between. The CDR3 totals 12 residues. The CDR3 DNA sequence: TGTGCCAGCAGCTTTAGGGGGATCGAGCAGTACTTC. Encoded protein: CASSFRGIEQYF.

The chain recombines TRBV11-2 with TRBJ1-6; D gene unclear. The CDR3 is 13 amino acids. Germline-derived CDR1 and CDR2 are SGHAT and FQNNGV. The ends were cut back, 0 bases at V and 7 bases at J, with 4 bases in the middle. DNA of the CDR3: TGTGCCAGCAGCTTAGACATGAATTCACCCCTCCACTTT. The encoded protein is CASSLDMNSPLHF.

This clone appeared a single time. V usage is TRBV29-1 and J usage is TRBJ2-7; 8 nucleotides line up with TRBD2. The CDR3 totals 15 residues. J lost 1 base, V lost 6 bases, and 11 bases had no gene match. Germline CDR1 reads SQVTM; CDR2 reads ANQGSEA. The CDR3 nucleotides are TGCAGCGTGGAAAGGGCGGCGGGGGGTTCCTACGAGCAGTACTTC. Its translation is CSVERAAGGSYEQYF.

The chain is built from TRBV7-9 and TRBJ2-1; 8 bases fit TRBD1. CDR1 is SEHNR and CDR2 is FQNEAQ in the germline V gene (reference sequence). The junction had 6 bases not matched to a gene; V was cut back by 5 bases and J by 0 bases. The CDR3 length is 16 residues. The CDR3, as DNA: TGTGCCAGCAGCAACCGGGACAGGAGCTCCTACAATGAGCAGTTCTTC. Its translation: CASSNRDRSSYNEQFF.

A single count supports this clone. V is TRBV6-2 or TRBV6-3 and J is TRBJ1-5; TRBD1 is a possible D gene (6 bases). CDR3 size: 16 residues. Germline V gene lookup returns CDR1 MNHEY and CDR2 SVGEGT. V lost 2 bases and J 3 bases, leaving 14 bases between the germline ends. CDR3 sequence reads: CASSYTNRDINQPQHF. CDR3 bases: TGTGCCAGCAGTTACACCAACAGGGATATCAATCAGCCCCAGCATTTT.

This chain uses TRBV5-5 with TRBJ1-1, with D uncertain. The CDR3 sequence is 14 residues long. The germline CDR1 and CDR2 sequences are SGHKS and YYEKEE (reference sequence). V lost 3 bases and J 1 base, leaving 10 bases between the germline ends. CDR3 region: CASSYWAGNTEAFF. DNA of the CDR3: TGTGCCAGCAGCTATTGGGCAGGGAACACTGAAGCTTTCTTT.